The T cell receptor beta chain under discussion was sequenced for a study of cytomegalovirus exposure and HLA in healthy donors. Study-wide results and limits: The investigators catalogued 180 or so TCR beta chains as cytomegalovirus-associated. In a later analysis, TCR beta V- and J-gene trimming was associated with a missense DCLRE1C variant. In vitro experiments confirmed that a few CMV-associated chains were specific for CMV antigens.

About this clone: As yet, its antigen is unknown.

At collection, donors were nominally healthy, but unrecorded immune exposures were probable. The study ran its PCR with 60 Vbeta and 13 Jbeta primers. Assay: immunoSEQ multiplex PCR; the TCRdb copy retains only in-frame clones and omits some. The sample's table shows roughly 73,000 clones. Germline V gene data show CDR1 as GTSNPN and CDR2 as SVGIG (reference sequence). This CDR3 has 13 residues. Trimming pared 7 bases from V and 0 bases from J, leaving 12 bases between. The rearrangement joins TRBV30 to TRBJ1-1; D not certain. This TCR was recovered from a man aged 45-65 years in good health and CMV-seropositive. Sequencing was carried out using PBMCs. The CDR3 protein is CASRESLNTEAFF. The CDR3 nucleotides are TGTGCCTCACGGGAGAGTTTGAACACTGAAGCTTTCTTT. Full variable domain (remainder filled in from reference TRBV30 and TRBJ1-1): SQTIHQWPATLVQPVGSPLSLECTVEGTSNPNLYWYRQAAGRGLQLLFYSVGIGQISSEVPQNLSASRPQDRQFILSSKKLLLSDSGFYLCASRESLNTEAFFGQGTRLTVV.